The 25 T cell receptor beta chains in this list originate from one sample, sequenced in a study of T-cell reconstitution after alpha-beta-depleted transplantation in children. Preparation of the TCRbeta library involved a method that used unique molecular identifiers. MiXCR was run by TCRdb on the PCR reads, yielding one entry per CDR3 protein. This sample has hundreds of thousands of distinct CDR3 sequences; about a sixth occur once, and the top ten carry around 30%. This material consisted of PBMCs, mostly from graft donor cells, taken 360 days after TCRalphabeta/CD19-depleted stem cell transplant. The receptors come from a boy younger than two who had a stem cell transplant for Wiskott-Aldrich syndrome, so the T cells may come from the graft donor.

This chain uses TRBV24-1 with TRBJ2-1, with 7 bases that match TRBD1. The CDR3 has 16 amino acids. With 3 bases clipped from V and 4 bases from J, the junction kept 8 bases outside the gene matches. CDR1 is KGHDR, CDR2 SFDVKD, per germline. The CDR3, as DNA: TGTGCCACCAGTGATACCCCGGGACAGAATTACAATGAGCAGTTCTTC. This gives the protein CATSDTPGQNYNEQFF.

This clonotype was picked up a small number of times. The rearrangement joins TRBV20-1 to TRBJ2-7; TRBD2 aligns across 11 bases. Germline lookup yields CDR1 DFQATT and CDR2 SNEGSKA (reference sequence). The J segment lost 2 bases and the V segment lost 0 bases, leaving 6 bases of the junction unmatched. This CDR3 is 16 amino acids long. As DNA, the CDR3 is TGCAGTGCTAGAGATGGCCTAGCGGGGGGTACCTACGAGCAGTACTTC. Translating it yields CSARDGLAGGTYEQYF.

There are a few counts of this clonotype. The chain recombines TRBV15 with TRBJ2-1; D remains ambiguous. In germline, CDR1 is LNHNV, CDR2 YYDKDF (reference sequence). Between the trimmed V and J ends, which lost 0 bases and 3 bases, there was a span of 12 bases. The CDR3 has 16 amino acids. In DNA, the CDR3 is TGTGCCACCAGCAGAGATCCAGAGAAGAGCTACAATGAGCAGTTCTTC. This codes for CATSRDPEKSYNEQFF.

V is TRBV27 and J is TRBJ2-7; 7 positions match TRBD1. V lost 5 bases to trimming and J lost 6 bases; unmatched junction nucleotides: 10. Germline V gene data show CDR1 as MNHEY and CDR2 as SMNVEV (reference sequence). There are 14 residues in the CDR3. CDR3 in DNA: TGTGCCAGCAGTCCCCGACAGGGAAGGGTCGAGCAGTACTTC. Translation: CASSPRQGRVEQYF.

The genes are TRBV4-3 and TRBJ2-7; D is undetermined. The CDR3 is 15 residues long. Trimming removed 0 bases at V and 3 bases at J, with 12 bases between. Germline CDR1 LGHNA, CDR2 YSLEER. CDR3 protein: CASSQDMGIRYEQYF. CDR3 sequence (DNA): TGCGCCAGCAGCCAAGATATGGGAATTCGCTACGAGCAGTACTTC.

This clonotype turned up a few times. The V gene is TRBV18, the J gene TRBJ2-7; 8 nucleotides match TRBD2. With 5 bases clipped from V and 3 bases from J, the junction kept 6 bases outside the gene matches. The CDR3 extends over 14 amino acids. CDR1 is KGHSH and CDR2 is LQKENI in the germline V gene. The CDR3 nucleotides read TGTGCCAGCTCATGGGGACTAGAGGGCTACGAGCAGTACTTC. This translates into CASSWGLEGYEQYF.

This clonotype was counted only a few times. The chain has TRBV7-2 and TRBJ2-7, with a tentative D call TRBD1 (6 bases). Germline CDR1 SGHTA, CDR2 FQGNSA. CDR3 length: 16 residues. The ends were cut back, 2 bases at V and 2 bases at J, with 16 bases in the middle. CDR3 loop: CASSLSNRVLPYEQYF. The CDR3 DNA is TGTGCCAGCAGCTTATCGAACAGGGTCTTGCCCTACGAGCAGTACTTC.

This clonotype was detected only a few times. This rearrangement joins TRBV12-3 or TRBV12-4 to TRBJ2-3; 10 bases align to TRBD2. Trimming removed 5 bases from V and 4 bases from J; junction bases left unmatched: 6. This CDR3 has 15 amino acids. This chain's CDR3 is CASSLSGGPSDTQYF. The CDR3 DNA is TGTGCCAGCAGTCTTAGCGGGGGGCCCTCAGATACGCAGTATTTT.

In DNA, the CDR3 is TGTGCCAGCAGCCAAGATGCGGCAACCTCCTACGAGCAGTACTTC. Protein: CASSQDAATSYEQYF. The V gene is TRBV4-2, the J gene TRBJ2-7; the D is unclear. This CDR3 spans 15 amino acids. Germline loops: CDR1 LGHNA, CDR2 YNFKEQ. V shed 0 bases and J shed 0 bases, with 9 bases lying between them.

The rearrangement links TRBV4-1 to TRBJ2-7, with D possibly TRBD1 on 6 matching bases. The germline V gene encodes CDR1 MGHRA and CDR2 YSYEKL. The V gene lost 3 bases and the J gene lost 1 base, with 10 bases spanning the gap. This CDR3 is 14 amino acids long. CDR3 sequence: CASSHYRDSYEQYF. The CDR3 DNA sequence: TGCGCCAGCAGCCATTACAGGGATTCCTACGAGCAGTACTTC.

This chain uses TRBV11-2 with TRBJ2-6; 10 nucleotides match TRBD1. Germline CDR1 and CDR2: SGHAT and FQNNGV. The length of the CDR3 is 23 residues. V lost 0 bases to trimming and J lost 0 bases; unmatched junction nucleotides: 17. The CDR3 protein is CASSLDLWDRGLSTFSGANVLTF. Here the CDR3 DNA reads TGTGCCAGCAGCTTAGATCTGTGGGACAGGGGATTATCAACTTTCTCTGGGGCCAACGTCCTGACTTTC.

The chain recombines TRBV24-1 with TRBJ1-2; 11 nucleotides match TRBD1. Germline V CDR1 and CDR2: KGHDR, SFDVKD. The J segment lost 8 bases and the V segment lost 4 bases, leaving 5 bases of the junction unmatched. This CDR3 comprises 14 residues. The CDR3 DNA reads as TGTGCCACCAGTGACCCGGGACAGGGGGTAGGCTACACCTTC. This translates into CATSDPGQGVGYTF.

This clonotype has more than one count but fewer than ten. The rearrangement joins TRBV29-1 to TRBJ2-5, with 12 bases aligning to TRBD2. Germline-derived CDR1 and CDR2 are SQVTM and ANQGSEA. This CDR3 has 14 residues. Losses at the gene ends were 6 bases for V and 5 bases for J; bases not matched to a gene: 7. CDR3 amino acids: CSVTSGGPGETQYF. The CDR3 DNA reads as TGCAGCGTCACTAGCGGGGGGCCGGGGGAGACCCAGTACTTC.

This clonotype was observed a handful of times. The V gene is TRBV28, the J gene TRBJ1-4; D unresolved. The CDR3 loop spans 15 amino acids. Trimming cost V 3 bases and J 4 bases, with 12 bases left between them. CDR1 is MDHEN and CDR2 is SYDVKM in the germline V gene. DNA of the CDR3: TGTGCCAGCAGTTTGGTAGGGTGGGGTAATGAAAAACTGTTTTTT. As protein: CASSLVGWGNEKLFF.

V and J are TRBV2 and TRBJ2-1; weak D call: TRBD2 (7 bases). This CDR3 comprises 15 residues. The germline V and J ends were trimmed by 0 bases and 9 bases, with 15 bases remaining between them. CDR1 is SNHLY, CDR2 FYNNEI, per germline. The CDR3 protein is CASSEAGPRGGEQFF. The CDR3 DNA is TGTGCCAGCAGTGAAGCGGGGCCTAGGGGGGGTGAGCAGTTCTTC.

V is TRBV7-9 and J is TRBJ2-1; 10 bases map to TRBD2. CDR1 SEHNR and CDR2 FQNEAQ come from the germline V gene (reference sequence). The CDR3 consists of 15 residues. V trimming: 4 bases; J trimming: 7 bases; junction bases outside the gene matches: 7. The CDR3 here is CASSWLAGEGNEQFF. The CDR3 region has the DNA TGTGCCAGCAGCTGGCTAGCGGGAGAGGGTAATGAGCAGTTCTTC.

This chain links TRBV5-1 with TRBJ2-7, with 9 bases aligning to TRBD1. The V gene end was trimmed by 3 bases and the J gene end by 2 bases; junction bases not matched to a gene: 15. CDR1 and CDR2 from the germline V gene are SGHRS and YFSETQ. CDR3 length: 18 amino acids. The CDR3 sequence is CASSSGTGKGREPYEQYF. The CDR3 region has the DNA TGCGCCAGCAGCTCCGGGACAGGGAAAGGGCGGGAGCCCTACGAGCAGTACTTC.

The J gene is TRBJ1-1, the V gene TRBV5-1; D is undetermined. The V end lost 1 base, the J end lost 0 bases, and 10 bases lay between the germline ends. Germline V gene lookup returns CDR1 SGHRS and CDR2 YFSETQ. There are 15 residues in the CDR3. The CDR3 DNA follows: TGCGCCAGCAGCTTGTTTAGGCAGATGAACACTGAAGCTTTCTTT. Amino acids: CASSLFRQMNTEAFF.

This sequence joins TRBV20-1 and TRBJ2-7; 7 bases agree with TRBD2. The CDR3 consists of 14 residues. V was pared by 2 bases and J by 3 bases, with 7 bases of the junction left unmatched. CDR1 DFQATT and CDR2 SNEGSKA come from the germline V gene (reference sequence). CDR3 in DNA: TGCAGTGCTAGATTCGGGGGGTCCATCTACGAGCAGTACTTC. Residues: CSARFGGSIYEQYF.

The J gene is TRBJ2-4, the V gene TRBV4-1; 7 bases line up with TRBD1. There are 16 residues in the CDR3. The junction had 3 bases not matched to a gene; V was cut back by 1 base and J by 0 bases. The germline V gene encodes CDR1 MGHRA and CDR2 YSYEKL. The CDR3 nucleotides are TGCGCCAGCAGCCAAGTTTACAGGGGAGCCAAAAACATTCAGTACTTC. It encodes CASSQVYRGAKNIQYF.

The V call is TRBV7-2, the J call TRBJ2-1, with D perhaps TRBD1 (6 bases). V lost 5 bases, J lost 8 bases, and 19 bases lay in between. This CDR3 is built from 15 residues. Germline CDR1 is SGHTA and CDR2 is FQGNSA. The CDR3 loop is CASSRPGHLVDEQFF. Written as DNA, the CDR3 is TGTGCCAGCAGCAGACCGGGACATCTTGTCGATGAGCAGTTCTTC.

This clonotype was observed a handful of times. The J gene is TRBJ1-1, the V gene TRBV5-1, with D unclear. Germline V gives CDR1 SGHRS, CDR2 YFSETQ. V was clipped by 0 bases and J by 1 base, with 10 bases between them. The CDR3 runs to 15 residues. CDR3 sequence reads: CASSLDRAGNTEAFF. In nucleotides, the CDR3 is TGCGCCAGCAGCTTGGACCGGGCGGGGAACACTGAAGCTTTCTTT.

This clonotype was found a few times. This chain joins TRBV10-3 and TRBJ1-4; D may be TRBD1 (5 bases). Germline V gives CDR1 ENHRY, CDR2 SYGVKD. The CDR3 is made up of 13 amino acids. Trimming took 4 bases from V and 8 from J, leaving 11 bases between them. The CDR3 nucleotides read TGTGCCATCAGTGGCCAGGGCAACGAAAAACTGTTTTTT. Translating it yields CAISGQGNEKLFF.

This clonotype showed up just a few times. V and J are TRBV30 and TRBJ2-1, with D perhaps matching TRBD2 (6 bases). The V end lost 0 bases, the J end lost 6 bases, and 12 bases lay between the germline ends. Germline CDR1 and CDR2: GTSNPN and SVGIG (reference sequence). The CDR3 length is 14 residues. The DNA for the CDR3 is TGTGCCTGGAGTGTAGGCGGGGTACGCAATGAGCAGTTCTTC. This sequence encodes CAWSVGGVRNEQFF.

This clonotype was seen only a few times. The chain has TRBV2 and TRBJ2-3; unclear D gene. Trimming removed 2 bases from V and 2 bases from J, with 5 bases in between. CDR3 length: 13 residues. Germline V gene data show CDR1 as SNHLY and CDR2 as FYNNEI. The CDR3 spells CASSETHTDTQYF. The CDR3 region has the DNA TGTGCCAGCAGTGAAACCCACACAGATACGCAGTATTTT.